The 12 T cell receptor beta chains given below trace back to one sample, sequenced in a study of cytomegalovirus exposure and HLA in healthy donors. PCR employed 60 Vbeta and 13 Jbeta primers. Assay: immunoSEQ multiplex PCR; the TCRdb copy retains only in-frame clones and omits some. Among about 130,000 clones, more than 60% were seen once, and the ten largest hold over 1.5%. Sample: PBMCs. These receptors were taken from a woman aged 35 to 49 in good health and CMV-seronegative.

The chain employs TRBV29-1 and TRBJ2-2, with TRBD1 identical over 8 bases. Germline CDR1 and CDR2: SQVTM and ANQGSEA. The CDR3 has 14 residues. J was trimmed by 5 bases and V by 7 bases; bases with no gene match: 9. The CDR3 protein is CSGRTGQPTGELFF. For the CDR3, the DNA is TGCAGCGGCCGGACAGGGCAGCCGACCGGGGAGCTGTTTTTT.

This chain joins TRBV27 and TRBJ2-3; the match to TRBD1 covers 7 bases. V trimming: 7 bases; J trimming: 0 bases; junction bases outside the gene matches: 7. Germline V gene lookup returns CDR1 MNHEY and CDR2 SMNVEV (reference sequence). The CDR3 spans 15 residues. For the CDR3, the DNA is TGTGCCAGCAAGCCCGGGACAGCTAGCACAGATACGCAGTATTTT. This codes for CASKPGTASTDTQYF.

This chain uses TRBV28 with TRBJ1-2; 7 bases match TRBD1. The germline V gene has CDR1 MDHEN and CDR2 SYDVKM. The junction had 17 bases not matched to a gene; V was cut back by 3 bases and J by 1 base. The CDR3 totals 19 residues. The CDR3 spells CASSFRVWGGTDLNYGYTF. The CDR3 nucleotides read TGTGCCAGCAGTTTTCGGGTGTGGGGCGGGACAGACCTTAACTATGGCTACACCTTC.

This chain joins TRBV30 and TRBJ2-1; 9 positions match TRBD2. The CDR3 has 16 amino acids. CDR1 is GTSNPN and CDR2 is SVGIG in the germline V gene (reference sequence). Unmatched junction bases numbered 7, after V lost 1 base and J lost 3 bases. CDR3 DNA: TGTGCCTGGAGTGAAGCGGGGGGCCTGATCTACAATGAGCAGTTCTTC. As protein: CAWSEAGGLIYNEQFF.

The V gene is TRBV18, the J gene TRBJ1-2, with TRBD1 as a possible D gene (5 bases). V lost 4 bases and J lost 2, with 14 bases in between. This CDR3 spans 15 amino acids. Germline V gene lookup returns CDR1 KGHSH and CDR2 LQKENI. CDR3 bases: TGTGCCAGCTCACGCGCGGGGACGGCGAACTATGGCTACACCTTC. Translation gives CASSRAGTANYGYTF.

The chain recombines TRBV29-1 with TRBJ2-1; TRBD2 aligns across 7 bases. In germline, CDR1 is SQVTM, CDR2 ANQGSEA. This CDR3 region has 13 residues. V was pared by 3 bases and J by 6 bases, with 5 bases of the junction left unmatched. The CDR3 protein is CSVDRAGRNEQFF. The CDR3, as DNA: TGCAGCGTTGATCGAGCGGGACGCAATGAGCAGTTCTTC.

The chain joins TRBV7-6 to TRBJ2-7; D unclear. The germline gives CDR1 SGHVS, CDR2 FNYEAQ. The ends were cut back, 2 bases at V and 4 bases at J, with 6 bases in the middle. This CDR3 region has 12 residues. The CDR3 is CASSLYEYEQYF. CDR3 nucleotides: TGTGCCAGCAGCTTATACGAGTACGAGCAGTACTTC.

The V and J genes are TRBV2 and TRBJ2-2; D not certain. Germline V gene lookup returns CDR1 SNHLY and CDR2 FYNNEI. CDR3 length equals 13 residues. Trimming removed 2 bases at V and 9 bases at J, with 10 bases between. DNA for the CDR3: TGTGCCAGCAGTGAATCTTTACTACGGGAGCTGTTTTTT. It is translated as CASSESLLRELFF.

This clone has just one count. The V and J genes are TRBV7-9 and TRBJ2-5, with D unresolved. The germline V and J ends were trimmed by 2 bases and 5 bases, with 3 bases remaining between them. The CDR3 covers 11 residues. Germline loops: CDR1 SEHNR, CDR2 FQNEAQ (reference sequence). The CDR3, as DNA: TGTGCCAGCAGCTTACTTGAGACCCAGTACTTC. Translation: CASSLLETQYF. The variable domain in full, completed from reference TRBV7-9 and TRBJ2-5, reads DTGVSQNPRHKITKRGQNVTFRCDPISEHNRLYWYRQTLGQGPEFLTYFQNEAQLEKSRLLSDRFSAERPKGSFSTLEIQRTEQGDSAMYLCASSLLETQYFGPGTRLLVL.

This clone was picked up one time. This rearrangement joins TRBV19 to TRBJ2-5, with D perhaps matching TRBD1 (6 bases). V was cut by 5 bases and J by 5 bases, with 12 bases left in between. The germline gives CDR1 LNHDA, CDR2 SQIVND (reference sequence). CDR3 size: 13 residues. CDR3: CASSGGRVETQYF. DNA of the CDR3: TGTGCCAGTAGTGGGGGCAGGGTTGAGACCCAGTACTTC.

The chain has TRBV29-1 and TRBJ2-2; TRBD2 might be the D (6 bases). The CDR3 has 13 residues. V gave up 3 bases and J gave up 3 bases, with 8 bases separating them. Germline V lookup: CDR1 SQVTM, CDR2 ANQGSEA. The CDR3 bases are TGCAGCGTTGACAGGGAGGACACCGGGGAGCTGTTTTTT. Its protein is CSVDREDTGELFF.

The chain recombines TRBV7-9 with TRBJ2-3; 7 positions agree with TRBD1. V lost 6 bases and J lost 0; bases outside the gene matches: 9. Germline V CDR1 and CDR2: SEHNR, FQNEAQ (reference sequence). The CDR3 covers 16 residues. This CDR3 is CASSHSLGGSTDTQYF. In nucleotides, the CDR3 is TGTGCCAGCAGTCACTCCCTAGGGGGCAGCACAGATACGCAGTATTTT.